This entry is about one T cell receptor (beta chain). Its antigen remains undetermined. No much larger clone is present one base from it, and per-base qualities are unavailable. The sample originates from a study of OX40 agonist ivuxolimab in advanced cancers. About the investigation overall: Ivuxolimab was an agonistic, fully human IgG2 monoclonal antibody directed against OX40 (CD134), a costimulatory receptor. Intravenous ivuxolimab was administered to patients every 2 weeks at six dose levels: 0.01, 0.1, 0.3, 1.5, 3 and 10 mg/kg. Of the approximately 53 patients in dose escalation, some 20 had hepatocellular carcinoma, some 15 had melanoma, 9 had renal cell carcinoma and 9 had head and neck cancer. In the dose-escalation cohort, roughly four fifths of patients were male, and the mean age was roughly 60 years, with a range of about 23 to 90. Patients were allowed to have had prior anti-PD-1, anti-PD-L1 or anti-CTLA-4 therapy, and 30% to 40% of the dose-escalation patients had previously received checkpoint inhibitors. Three dose-escalation patients achieved partial responses, one with hepatocellular carcinoma and two with cutaneous melanoma. The point of sequencing TCRbeta in the periphery was to test whether ivuxolimab changed TCR sequence diversity and drove clonal T-cell expansion. The paper describes the monotherapy dose-escalation part (N ≈ 50 patients) of the phase I trial of ivuxolimab.

Genomic DNA was extracted from sorted cells for sequencing of the TCRbeta CDR3 region. TCRbeta CDR3 regions were sequenced using the immunoSEQ Assay. Not all clones reach the TCRdb copy of this immuneACCESS table, which keeps in-frame sequences only. Checked studies attribute under half of the gap to unresolved V genes and leave the rest unexplained. This sample lists 13,000 to 15,000 clones; roughly nine tenths were detected once. In total, the top ten clones hold 67% of the sample. What the study reported, not specific to this receptor: Low levels of normalized T-cell clonal expansion were also shown by some nonresponding patients. At doses from 0.1 to 3.0 mg/kg, clonal expansion was seen in both CD4+ and CD8+ blood T cells between baseline and week 6. Which antigens the clonally expanded peripheral T cells were specific for was not determined. In partial responders in the 0.1-3.0 mg/kg groups, normalized peripheral clonal expansion was found to be among the lowest, especially among CD8+ T cells. After ivuxolimab, expanded clones were on average more numerous among CD8+ T cells than among CD4+ T cells.

V and J are truncated by 3 bases and 6 bases respectively, leaving an intervening sequence of 16 bases. Spanning cysteine to phenylalanine, the CDR3 consists of 14 amino acids. Only the CDR3 DNA stays, 42 bases, in frame from base 1. From a lookup of the germline V gene, CDR1 and CDR2 are SGHRS and YFSETQ. The trial excluded patients who had a history of autoimmune disease or were on systemic immunosuppression. In every dose cohort, peripheral blood was drawn for TCR sequencing at baseline, cycle 4 day 1, and cycle 7 day 1. Samples were obtained from an open-label, multicenter, first-in-human phase I dose-escalation trial of ivuxolimab. Adults with locally advanced or metastatic melanoma, renal cell, hepatocellular, or head and neck squamous cell carcinoma were enrolled in the trial. Before TCR sequencing, CD4+ T cells and CD8+ T cells were sorted from peripheral blood as separate populations.

The chain joins TRBV5-1 to TRBJ2-7; no D gene is confidently identified. This sequence originates from an adult with an advanced solid tumor such as melanoma, head and neck, liver or kidney cancer. The sequencing used CD4+ or CD8+ T cells sorted from blood, collected in a trial of the OX40 agonist ivuxolimab. The CDR3: CASSSPGSFGEQYF. The DNA is as follows: TGCGCCAGCAGCTCCCCCGGGTCCTTTGGCGAGCAGTACTTC.